The 26 T cell receptor beta chains listed next were all sequenced from one sample in a study of identical twins. MiXCR, applied by TCRdb to the 5' RACE reads, yields one record per CDR3 protein. The sample records 1.5 million to 2 million distinct CDR3 sequences, about 31% being singletons. Sequenced input: cord blood. Receptor source: a newborn girl in good health.

J is TRBJ1-6 and V is TRBV6-6; D is possibly TRBD1 (5 bases). The CDR3 loop spans 15 amino acids. The V gene's germline CDR1 is MNHNY and CDR2 SVGAGI (reference sequence). V was trimmed by 6 bases and J by 9 bases, leaving 18 bases between them. The CDR3 bases are TGTGCCAGCAGCCCTCCAACAGGATTTGGTTCACCCCTCCACTTT. Protein sequence: CASSPPTGFGSPLHF.

This clonotype has a handful of counts. The chain recombines TRBV10-1 with TRBJ2-3; D is possibly TRBD1 (5 bases). CDR3 length equals 14 residues. Germline values: CDR1 WNHNN, CDR2 SYGVQD (reference sequence). Deletions cut 2 bases from V and 6 bases from J, with 12 bases between. The CDR3 is CASSELGKGDTQYF. Written as DNA, the CDR3 is TGCGCCAGCAGTGAGCTGGGAAAGGGGGATACGCAGTATTTT.

This clonotype was detected ten times or more. J is TRBJ2-7 and V is TRBV6-9, with 10 bases aligning to TRBD2. Trimming removed 4 bases from V and 3 bases from J; junction bases left unmatched: 9. CDR1 is MNHGY and CDR2 is SVAAGI in the germline V gene. The CDR3 length is 16 residues. The CDR3 nucleotides read TGTGCCAGCAGTTGCCCTCGGACTAGCGGATGCTACGAGCAGTACTTC. Amino acids: CASSCPRTSGCYEQYF.

The CDR3 DNA reads TGTGCCAGCAGCTTAGCCCTCCCCCAAGATACGCAGTATTTT. It is translated as CASSLALPQDTQYF. V is TRBV11-2 and J is TRBJ2-3; D not resolved. V gave up 1 base and J gave up 5 bases, with 10 bases separating them. CDR1 and CDR2 (germline): SGHAT, FQNNGV. The CDR3 runs 14 residues.

This clonotype was seen more than once but under ten times. A read error may produce the germline difference seen at one junction end. CDR3 protein: CASSLGQGFSGANVLTF. In nucleotides, the CDR3 is TGCGCCAGCAGCCTGGGACAGGGCTTCTCTGGGGCCAACGTCCTGACTTTC. V and J are TRBV19 and TRBJ2-6, with 9 nucleotides matching TRBD1. CDR3 size: 17 residues. CDR1 LNHDA and CDR2 SQIVND come from the germline V gene (reference sequence). Full variable domain (rest looked up from reference TRBV19 and TRBJ2-6): DGGITQSPKYLFRKEGQNVTLSCEQNLNHDAMYWYRQDPGQGLRLIYYSQIVNDFQKGDIAEGYSVSREKKESFPLTVTSAQKNPTAFYLCASSLGQGFSGANVLTFGAGSRLTVL.

This clonotype was counted at least ten times. The V gene is TRBV24-1, the J gene TRBJ2-1; no firm D call. The CDR3 has 13 amino acids. V was cut by 1 base and J by 4 bases, with 4 bases left in between. The germline V gene has CDR1 KGHDR and CDR2 SFDVKD. Here the CDR3 reads CATSDLLYNEQFF. The CDR3 DNA is TGTGCCACCAGTGATTTACTATACAATGAGCAGTTCTTC.

The gene calls are TRBV20-1 and TRBJ1-3; maybe TRBD1 (5 bases). Germline V gene lookup returns CDR1 DFQATT and CDR2 SNEGSKA (reference sequence). Trimming pared 6 bases from V and 0 bases from J, leaving 12 bases between. This CDR3 has 14 residues. CDR3 loop: CSAGAVNSGNTIYF. CDR3 in DNA: TGCAGTGCCGGGGCCGTTAACTCTGGAAACACCATATATTTT.

A remark on this clonotype: One end of the junction does not line up with germline, which may come from a read error. The chain carries TRBV5-1 and TRBJ1-2; possible D gene TRBD1, 6 bases. In germline, CDR1 is SGHRS, CDR2 YFSETQ. This CDR3 spans 13 amino acids. The CDR3 reads CACSSDSYYGYTF. The CDR3 DNA reads as TGCGCCTGCAGCTCGGACAGTTACTACGGCTACACCTTC.

This clonotype occurred a few times. V usage is TRBV3-1 and J usage is TRBJ1-1, with unresolved D. The V end lost 5 bases, the J end lost 7 bases, and 8 bases lay between the germline ends. CDR1 and CDR2 from the germline V gene are LGHDT and YNNKEL (reference sequence). The CDR3 spans 11 residues. For the CDR3, the DNA is TGTGCCAGCAGCTTAGTCGGTGAAGCTTTCTTT. Encoded protein: CASSLVGEAFF.

This rearrangement joins TRBV5-1 to TRBJ1-2; no clear D. The germline CDR1 and CDR2 sequences are SGHRS and YFSETQ. V lost 0 bases and J 1 base, leaving 7 bases between the germline ends. This CDR3 has 14 amino acids. CDR3 amino acids: CASSLDYRNYGYTF. CDR3 DNA sequence: TGCGCCAGCAGCTTGGATTATCGTAACTATGGCTACACCTTC.

The rearrangement joins TRBV12-3 or TRBV12-4 to TRBJ2-2; TRBD1 agrees at 8 bases. V was clipped by 6 bases and J by 6 bases; unmatched bases: 9. The CDR3 loop spans 15 amino acids. CDR3 residues: CASRRTSTGAGELFF. In DNA form, the CDR3 reads TGTGCCAGCAGACGTACCTCGACAGGGGCCGGGGAGCTGTTTTTT.

The V and J genes are TRBV20-1 and TRBJ2-3; 8 bases agree with TRBD2. Germline V gene sequence: CDR1 DFQATT, CDR2 SNEGSKA (reference sequence). The CDR3 runs to 16 residues. The junction had 10 bases not matched to a gene; V was cut back by 3 bases and J by 2 bases. The CDR3, as DNA: TGCAGTGCTAGTAGATCGAGCGGGGGATCCACAGATACGCAGTATTTT. This gives the protein CSASRSSGGSTDTQYF.

CDR3 protein: CASSLVRKNTEAFF. The CDR3 nucleotides are TGTGCCAGCAGCTTAGTCAGGAAAAACACTGAAGCTTTCTTT. The V call is TRBV7-2, the J call TRBJ1-1; the D is unclear. V was shortened by 1 base and J by 2 bases, with 8 bases between the two germline ends. This CDR3 has 14 amino acids. Germline loops: CDR1 SGHTA, CDR2 FQGNSA.

This clonotype has a single count. CDR3 sequence (DNA): TGTGCCAGTAGCCGATATAGGAAAGAGACCCAGTACTTC. It translates to CASSRYRKETQYF. The chain combines TRBV19 with TRBJ2-5; D is ambiguous. This CDR3 has 13 amino acids. CDR1 LNHDA and CDR2 SQIVND come from the germline V gene (reference sequence). The V gene lost 6 bases and the J gene lost 3 bases, with 11 bases spanning the gap.

The rearrangement joins TRBV21-1 to TRBJ2-3; the D call TRBD1 from the table was never checked on the DNA. TRBV21-1 is designated a pseudogene. CDR3 length equals 13 residues. The CDR3 reads CASSKEGADTQYF. Here the CDR3 DNA reads TGTGCCAGCAGCAAAGAAGGGGCAGATACGCAGTATTTT.

A remark on this clonotype: A much larger clonotype is one base distant, so this may be a read error. This chain uses TRBV28 with TRBJ2-1; 9 nucleotides match TRBD2. CDR3 length equals 15 residues. The J segment lost 0 bases and the V segment lost 7 bases, leaving 4 bases of the junction unmatched. Germline CDR1 is MDHEN and CDR2 is SYDVKM. The CDR3 DNA sequence: TGTGCCAGCATCTTTAGCGGGAGCTCCTACAATGAGCAGTTCTTC. Translation: CASIFSGSSYNEQFF.

The rearrangement links TRBV10-1 to TRBJ2-7; D ambiguous. CDR3 length: 14 amino acids. In germline, CDR1 is WNHNN, CDR2 SYGVQD (reference sequence). The V gene lost 2 bases and the J gene lost 7 bases, with 15 bases spanning the gap. The CDR3: CASSELVSYNEQYF. The CDR3 DNA reads as TGCGCCAGCAGTGAGCTAGTTTCCTACAATGAGCAGTACTTC.

The V call is TRBV20-1, the J call TRBJ2-7, with 7 positions matching TRBD2. V dropped 3 bases and J dropped 3; count of bases not matched to a gene: 8. Germline CDR1 DFQATT, CDR2 SNEGSKA (reference sequence). This CDR3 is 14 amino acids long. The CDR3 DNA follows: TGCAGTGCTAGGGGCCGGGGGGAAAGCTACGAGCAGTACTTC. Its protein product is CSARGRGESYEQYF.

J is TRBJ2-7 and V is TRBV28, with 8 bases identical to TRBD2. CDR3 length equals 13 residues. J lost 7 bases, V lost 6 bases, and 8 bases had no gene match. The germline V gene encodes CDR1 MDHEN and CDR2 SYDVKM. The CDR3 nucleotides are TGTGCCAGCAGAAGCGGGAGTATGAATGAGCAGTACTTC. Protein: CASRSGSMNEQYF.

This clonotype has more than one count but fewer than ten. The chain has TRBV6-6 and TRBJ2-1; no clear D. The V gene lost 2 bases and the J gene lost 3 bases, with 5 bases spanning the gap. Per germline, CDR1 MNHNY and CDR2 SVGAGI (reference sequence). The CDR3 is 13 residues long. CDR3 loop: CASSYPDYNEQFF. The CDR3 DNA is TGTGCCAGCAGTTACCCTGACTACAATGAGCAGTTCTTC.

This clonotype was found a few times. This chain uses TRBV3-1 with TRBJ1-2, with D hard to call. CDR3 length: 14 residues. Germline lookup yields CDR1 LGHDT and CDR2 YNNKEL (reference sequence). V gave up 0 bases and J gave up 4 bases, with 9 bases separating them. The CDR3 loop is CASSQDRTSYGYTF. CDR3 in DNA: TGTGCCAGCAGCCAAGATCGGACGAGCTATGGCTACACCTTC.

The sample holds a few counts of this clonotype. V usage is TRBV6-2 or TRBV6-3 and J usage is TRBJ1-5, with D tentatively TRBD1 (6 bases). V dropped 5 bases and J dropped 3 bases, with 11 bases sitting between them. Looked up from germline, CDR1 is MNHEY and CDR2 is SVGEGT. The CDR3 loop spans 14 amino acids. Here the CDR3 reads CASSTRDNNQPQHF. Written as DNA, the CDR3 is TGTGCCAGCAGTACTAGGGACAACAATCAGCCCCAGCATTTT.

The chain uses TRBV20-1 and TRBJ2-1, with 7 nucleotides matching TRBD2. Looked up from germline, CDR1 is DFQATT and CDR2 is SNEGSKA (reference sequence). The CDR3 contains 15 residues. V dropped 2 bases and J dropped 5; count of bases not matched to a gene: 9. CDR3 sequence (DNA): TGCAGTGCTAGAAAAGAGGGGACTATCAACAATGAGCAGTTCTTC. This translates into CSARKEGTINNEQFF.

The sample holds a few counts of this clonotype. V and J are TRBV20-1 and TRBJ2-3, with 8 positions matching TRBD2. The CDR3 totals 14 residues. The J segment lost 2 bases and the V segment lost 4 bases, leaving 5 bases of the junction unmatched. CDR1 DFQATT and CDR2 SNEGSKA come from the germline V gene (reference sequence). The CDR3 reads CSATRGGLTDTQYF. In DNA form, the CDR3 reads TGCAGTGCTACCCGGGGGGGCCTCACAGATACGCAGTATTTT.

The sample holds many counts of this clonotype. J is TRBJ2-5 and V is TRBV4-2, with D perhaps matching TRBD2 (5 bases). This CDR3 contains 16 residues. Looked up from germline, CDR1 is LGHNA and CDR2 is YNFKEQ. V gave up 0 bases and J gave up 2 bases, with 13 bases separating them. In DNA, the CDR3 is TGTGCCAGCAGCCAAGAGCTAGCTGATGGGCAAGAGACCCAGTACTTC. Translating it yields CASSQELADGQETQYF.

V and J are TRBV9 and TRBJ2-3; D is perhaps TRBD2 (5 bases). Germline V gene sequence: CDR1 SGDLS, CDR2 YYNGEE. V was trimmed by 4 bases and J by 0 bases, leaving 15 bases between them. The CDR3 has 16 amino acids. DNA of the CDR3: TGTGCCAGCAGCCCAAGCGGCGCGACTAGCACAGATACGCAGTATTTT. It translates to CASSPSGATSTDTQYF.